This T cell receptor beta chain was sequenced in a study of cytomegalovirus exposure and HLA in healthy donors. Broader study findings: TCR beta chains numbering 164 were designated cytomegalovirus-associated. Later findings reportedly placed an Asian-associated ancestry cluster below the roughly 730-donor mean for N-insertions. A later analysis reported that several of the most significant clusters appeared to be linked to common viral pathogens, among them Epstein-Barr virus.

The CDR3 loop spans 12 amino acids. Germline CDR1 reads SQVTM; CDR2 reads ANQGSEA. Trimming at V came to 3 bases and at J to 9 bases, leaving 7 bases not matched to a gene. A word on this clone: Its antigen is unidentified.

With 60 Vbeta and 13 Jbeta primers, the PCR was carried out. Only in-frame clones appear in the TCRdb table, and some are missing; sequencing was by immunoSEQ multiplex PCR. The sample carries about 130,000 clones, 76% recorded once. The chain links TRBV29-1 to TRBJ1-2; 7 nucleotides agree with TRBD1. This TCR was sampled from a female donor in good health and CMV-seropositive. The sample comprised PBMCs. The CDR3 DNA sequence: TGCAGCGTTGAGATCTACAGGGGACGCTACACCTTC. This encodes CSVEIYRGRYTF.